This T cell receptor beta chain was found in a study of blood T cell repertoires in COVID-19. Across the study: Sample material is recorded as cDNA or gDNA derived from T cells, B-cell-depleted T cells, or PBMCs.

In the authors' methods: Researchers report that nucleated cell counts were estimated from reference gene primer amplification. The table came from immunoSEQ multiplex PCR; TCRdb's copy has only in-frame clones and leaves some out. V and J calls and clone size are copied from that table; D and trimming were computed from the DNA. The sample has 200,000 to 300,000 clones, roughly four fifths seen once. From germline, CDR1 is MNHEY and CDR2 SVGEGT. V was shortened by 2 bases and J by 7 bases, with 12 bases between the two germline ends. This CDR3 spans 14 amino acids. The TCR comes from a woman aged 55 to 70 with active or convalescent COVID-19. This chain joins TRBV6-2 or TRBV6-3 and TRBJ1-5; the D gene is possibly TRBD1 (5 bases). Material: peripheral blood. CDR3 bases: TGTGCCAGCAGTTACCTTAGGGGTGGCCAGCCCCAGCATTTT. Translating gives CASSYLRGGQPQHF.